A selection of T cell receptor beta chains follows, all from one sample in a study of blood T cell repertoires in COVID-19. The repertoire was sequenced with immunoSEQ multiplex PCR; TCRdb's copy has only in-frame clones and lacks some. Found here are a few hundred thousand clones, more than 70% of them singletons; the top ten hold roughly 12%. Sequencing was performed on peripheral blood. These receptors were collected from a woman aged 50 to 65 with COVID-19, enrolled during active disease. Both conserved end residues are part of each CDR3. The D gene is left open where the match is weak. Only some rows state a clone size, as once, few, many or a class for expanded clones.

V: TRBV6-5; size: .; D: .; J: TRBJ2-7; CDR3: CASSYRPSSYEQYF; DNA: TGTGCCAGCAGCTATAGACCTAGCTCCTACGAGCAGTACTTC
V: TRBV19; size: few; D: .; J: TRBJ1-1; CDR3: CASSLDRRTEAFF; DNA: TGTGCCAGTAGCCTAGACAGGCGGACTGAAGCTTTCTTT
V: TRBV20-1; size: .; D: .; J: TRBJ1-1; CDR3: CSPSHTEAFF; DNA: TGCAGTCCCTCTCACACTGAAGCTTTCTTT
V: TRBV7-8; size: .; D: .; J: TRBJ1-1; CDR3: CASSLGRGGLEAFF; DNA: TGTGCCAGCAGCTTAGGGAGGGGGGGCTTGGAAGCTTTCTTT
V: TRBV6-1; size: once; D: TRBD2; J: TRBJ2-5; CDR3: CASSESPSGGETQYF; DNA: TGTGCCAGCAGTGAATCTCCTAGCGGGGGAGAGACCCAGTACTTC
V: TRBV4-1; size: .; D: TRBD1; J: TRBJ2-2; CDR3: CASSHGPTGPNTGELFF; DNA: TGCGCCAGCAGCCACGGACCGACAGGGCCGAACACCGGGGAGCTGTTTTTT
V: TRBV12-3/TRBV12-4; size: .; D: .; J: TRBJ2-1; CDR3: CASTPGGLNEQFF; DNA: TGTGCCAGCACCCCTGGCGGGCTCAATGAGCAGTTCTTC
V: TRBV4-2; size: once; D: TRBD2; J: TRBJ2-5; CDR3: CASSPALRSSGGAQETQYF; DNA: TGTGCCAGCAGCCCCGCGCTGCGTTCTAGCGGGGGGGCGCAGGAGACCCAGTACTTC
V: TRBV24-1; size: .; D: TRBD1; J: TRBJ2-2; CDR3: CATSDRDRLLGELFF; DNA: TGTGCCACCAGTGATAGGGACAGGCTCTTAGGGGAGCTGTTTTTT
V: TRBV18; size: .; D: TRBD1; J: TRBJ1-4; CDR3: CASSTRSGQDNEKLFF; DNA: TGTGCCAGCTCGACCCGCTCGGGACAGGATAATGAAAAACTGTTTTTT
V: TRBV5-6; size: .; D: .; J: TRBJ2-2; CDR3: CASFSGGGGELFF; DNA: TGTGCCAGCTTCTCGGGGGGCGGCGGGGAGCTGTTTTTT
V: TRBV18; size: .; D: TRBD2; J: TRBJ2-1; CDR3: CASSSAGGNNEQFF; DNA: TGTGCCAGCTCATCAGCGGGGGGGAACAATGAGCAGTTCTTC
V: TRBV4-1; size: .; D: TRBD1; J: TRBJ2-1; CDR3: CASSQKTGGRDNEQFF; DNA: TGCGCCAGCAGCCAGAAGACAGGGGGTCGCGACAATGAGCAGTTCTTC
V: TRBV30; size: .; D: .; J: TRBJ1-3; CDR3: CAWSQEGNTIYF; DNA: TGTGCCTGGAGTCAGGAAGGAAACACCATATATTTT
V: TRBV5-1; size: few; D: TRBD1; J: TRBJ1-1; CDR3: CASGRTGIMNTEAFF; DNA: TGCGCCAGCGGAAGGACAGGGATTATGAACACTGAAGCTTTCTTT
V: TRBV18; size: .; D: .; J: TRBJ1-1; CDR3: CASSPGSNTEAFF; DNA: TGTGCCAGCTCACCCGGGTCGAACACTGAAGCTTTCTTT
V: TRBV5-4; size: few; D: .; J: TRBJ2-4; CDR3: CASSFGESKNIQYF; DNA: TGTGCCAGCAGCTTTGGGGAGTCCAAAAACATTCAGTACTTC
V: TRBV18; size: .; D: .; J: TRBJ1-1; CDR3: CASSPGGGYTEAFF; DNA: TGTGCCAGCTCACCCGGGGGTGGGTACACTGAAGCTTTCTTT
V: TRBV11-1; size: .; D: .; J: TRBJ2-6; CDR3: CASSRSGRSNVLTF; DNA: TGTGCCAGCAGCCGGAGCGGACGTTCCAACGTCCTGACTTTC
V: TRBV7-2; size: .; D: TRBD2; J: TRBJ2-1; CDR3: CASSFGGGREQFF; DNA: TGTGCCAGCAGCTTTGGCGGGGGGAGAGAGCAGTTCTTC
V: TRBV5-6; size: .; D: .; J: TRBJ1-2; CDR3: CASSFGAGASYGYTF; DNA: TGTGCCAGCAGCTTCGGAGCGGGCGCCTCCTATGGCTACACCTTC
V: TRBV10-3; size: .; D: .; J: TRBJ1-5; CDR3: CAISEGEGNQPQHF; DNA: TGTGCCATCAGTGAGGGGGAGGGGAATCAGCCCCAGCATTTT
V: TRBV10-1; size: .; D: .; J: TRBJ2-2; CDR3: CASSEKRNTGELFF; DNA: TGCGCCAGCAGTGAAAAGAGGAACACCGGGGAGCTGTTTTTT
V: TRBV30; size: .; D: TRBD1; J: TRBJ1-1; CDR3: CAWRRAGGSTEAFF; DNA: TGTGCCTGGAGAAGGGCAGGGGGGAGCACTGAAGCTTTCTTT
V: TRBV5-1; size: .; D: TRBD2; J: TRBJ2-1; CDR3: CASSLASGGLYNEQFF; DNA: TGCGCCAGCAGCTTGGCTAGCGGGGGGCTATACAATGAGCAGTTCTTC
V: TRBV6-5; size: .; D: TRBD1; J: TRBJ1-1; CDR3: CASREGQAGRTEAFF; DNA: TGTGCCAGCAGGGAGGGACAGGCGGGGCGCACTGAAGCTTTCTTT
V: TRBV19; size: .; D: TRBD1; J: TRBJ1-5; CDR3: CASSIVLGDRGMPQHF; DNA: TGTGCCAGTAGTATAGTTCTTGGGGACAGGGGAATGCCCCAGCATTTT
V: TRBV28; size: .; D: .; J: TRBJ1-5; CDR3: CASSLGSFQPQHF; DNA: TGTGCCAGCAGTTTGGGCTCGTTTCAGCCCCAGCATTTT
V: TRBV25-1; size: .; D: .; J: TRBJ1-2; CDR3: CASSEWGGRSGGYTF; DNA: TGTGCCAGCAGTGAATGGGGGGGCCGGTCGGGTGGCTACACCTTC
V: TRBV11-2; size: .; D: .; J: TRBJ2-3; CDR3: CASSFRGLGDTQYF; DNA: TGTGCCAGCAGCTTTAGGGGTTTGGGGGATACGCAGTATTTT
V: TRBV24-1; size: .; D: TRBD2; J: TRBJ2-1; CDR3: CATSDRTTSGGAESHNEQFF; DNA: TGTGCCACCAGTGACCGAACGACTAGCGGGGGGGCCGAATCCCACAATGAGCAGTTCTTC
V: TRBV9; size: .; D: .; J: TRBJ1-1; CDR3: CASSPHGGRNTEAFF; DNA: TGTGCCAGCAGCCCCCATGGGGGGAGGAACACTGAAGCTTTCTTT
V: TRBV2; size: .; D: TRBD1; J: TRBJ1-5; CDR3: CASSVRDRGDQPQHF; DNA: TGTGCCAGCAGTGTAAGGGACAGGGGTGATCAGCCCCAGCATTTT
V: TRBV30; size: .; D: .; J: TRBJ1-2; CDR3: CAWSVRTGNTF; DNA: TGTGCCTGGAGTGTAAGAACAGGGAATACCTTC
V: TRBV5-6; size: .; D: TRBD1; J: TRBJ1-2; CDR3: CASSKFRDRGGYTF; DNA: TGTGCCAGCAGTAAATTCCGGGACAGGGGCGGCTACACCTTC
V: TRBV25-1; size: .; D: .; J: TRBJ1-1; CDR3: CASSGLEGNTEAFF; DNA: TGTGCCAGCAGTGGGTTGGAGGGGAACACTGAAGCTTTCTTT
V: TRBV3-1/TRBV3-2; size: .; D: .; J: TRBJ1-1; CDR3: CASSLTGNTEAFF; DNA: TGTGCCAGCAGTCTGACAGGGAACACTGAAGCTTTCTTT
V: TRBV2; size: .; D: .; J: TRBJ2-1; CDR3: CASSRSRSEQFF; DNA: TGTGCCAGCAGTAGAAGCCGATCGGAGCAGTTCTTC